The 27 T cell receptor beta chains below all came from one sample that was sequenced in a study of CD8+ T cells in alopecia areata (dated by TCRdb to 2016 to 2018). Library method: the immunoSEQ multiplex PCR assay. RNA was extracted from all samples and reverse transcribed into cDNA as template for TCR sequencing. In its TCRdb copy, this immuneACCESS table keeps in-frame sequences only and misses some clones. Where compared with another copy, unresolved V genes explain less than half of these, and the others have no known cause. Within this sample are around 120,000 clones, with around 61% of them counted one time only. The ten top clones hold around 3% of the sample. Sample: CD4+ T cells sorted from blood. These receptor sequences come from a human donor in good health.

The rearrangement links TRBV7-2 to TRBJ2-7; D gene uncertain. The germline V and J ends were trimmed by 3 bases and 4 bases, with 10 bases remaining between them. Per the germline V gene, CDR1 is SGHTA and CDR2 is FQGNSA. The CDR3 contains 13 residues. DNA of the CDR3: TGTGCCAGCAGCTTTGGTAGCTGGTACGAGCAGTACTTC. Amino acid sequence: CASSFGSWYEQYF.

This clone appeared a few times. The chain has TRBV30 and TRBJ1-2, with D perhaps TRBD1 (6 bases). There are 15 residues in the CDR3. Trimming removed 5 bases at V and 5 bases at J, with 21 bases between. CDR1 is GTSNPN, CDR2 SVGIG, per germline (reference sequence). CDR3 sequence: CAWGPRGAYSYGYTF. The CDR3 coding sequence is TGTGCCTGGGGCCCGAGGGGGGCCTATTCATATGGCTACACCTTC.

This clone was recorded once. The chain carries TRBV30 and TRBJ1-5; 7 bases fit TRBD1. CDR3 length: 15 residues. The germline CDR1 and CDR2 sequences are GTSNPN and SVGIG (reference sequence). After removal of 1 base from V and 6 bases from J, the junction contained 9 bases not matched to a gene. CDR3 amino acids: CAWSATGARSQPQHF. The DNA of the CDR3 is TGTGCCTGGAGTGCTACAGGGGCCCGGAGTCAGCCCCAGCATTTT.

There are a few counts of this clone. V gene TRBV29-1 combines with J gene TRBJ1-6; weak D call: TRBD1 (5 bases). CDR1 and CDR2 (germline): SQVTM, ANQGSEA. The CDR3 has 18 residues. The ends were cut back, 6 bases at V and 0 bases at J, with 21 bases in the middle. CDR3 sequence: CSVPDTRGESSYNSPLHF. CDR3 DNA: TGCAGCGTCCCCGATACCCGGGGGGAAAGCTCCTATAATTCACCCCTCCACTTT.

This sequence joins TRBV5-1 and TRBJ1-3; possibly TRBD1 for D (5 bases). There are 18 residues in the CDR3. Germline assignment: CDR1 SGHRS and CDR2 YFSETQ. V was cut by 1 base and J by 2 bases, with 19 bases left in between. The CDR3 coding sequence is TGCGCCAGCAGCTTGCGTCCGACAGCCAGCCCGACTGGAAACACCATATATTTT. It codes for CASSLRPTASPTGNTIYF.

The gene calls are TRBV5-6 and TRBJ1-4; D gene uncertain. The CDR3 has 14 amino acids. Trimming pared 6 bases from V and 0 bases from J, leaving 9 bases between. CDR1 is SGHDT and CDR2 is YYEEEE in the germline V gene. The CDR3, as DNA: TGTGCCAGCACCTCCTCCACAACTAATGAAAAACTGTTTTTT. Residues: CASTSSTTNEKLFF.

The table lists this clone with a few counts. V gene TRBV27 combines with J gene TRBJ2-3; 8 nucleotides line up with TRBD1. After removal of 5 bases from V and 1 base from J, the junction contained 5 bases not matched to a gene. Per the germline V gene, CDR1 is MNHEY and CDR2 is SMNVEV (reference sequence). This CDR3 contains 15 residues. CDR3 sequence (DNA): TGTGCCAGCAGTCCGGACAGGGTAGGCACAGATACGCAGTATTTT. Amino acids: CASSPDRVGTDTQYF.

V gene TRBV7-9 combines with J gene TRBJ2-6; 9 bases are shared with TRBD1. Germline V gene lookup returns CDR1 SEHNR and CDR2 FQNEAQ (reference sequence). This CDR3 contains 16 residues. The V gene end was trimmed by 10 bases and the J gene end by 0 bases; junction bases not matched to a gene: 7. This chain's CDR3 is CAIGTGLPSGANVLTF. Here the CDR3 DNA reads TGTGCCATTGGGACAGGGCTCCCCTCTGGGGCCAACGTCCTGACTTTC.

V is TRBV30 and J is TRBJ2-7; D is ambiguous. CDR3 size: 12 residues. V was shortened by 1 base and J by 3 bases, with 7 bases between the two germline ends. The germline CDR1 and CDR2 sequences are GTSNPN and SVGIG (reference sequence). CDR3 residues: CAWSGTNYEQYF. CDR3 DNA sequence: TGTGCCTGGAGTGGGACCAACTACGAGCAGTACTTC.

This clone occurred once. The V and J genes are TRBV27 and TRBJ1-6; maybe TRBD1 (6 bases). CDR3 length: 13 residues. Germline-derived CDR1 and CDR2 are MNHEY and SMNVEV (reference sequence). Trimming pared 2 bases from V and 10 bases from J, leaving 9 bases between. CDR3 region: CASSLDRGSPLHF. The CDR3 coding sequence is TGTGCCAGCAGTTTAGATAGGGGGTCACCCCTCCACTTT.

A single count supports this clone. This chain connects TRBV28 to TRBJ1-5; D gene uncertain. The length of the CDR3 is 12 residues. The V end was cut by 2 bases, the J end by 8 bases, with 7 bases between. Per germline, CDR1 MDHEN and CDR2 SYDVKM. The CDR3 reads CASSLSREPQHF. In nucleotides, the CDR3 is TGTGCCAGCAGTTTAAGTAGGGAGCCCCAGCATTTT. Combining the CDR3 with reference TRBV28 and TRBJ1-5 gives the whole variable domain DVKVTQSSRYLVKRTGEKVFLECVQDMDHENMFWYRQDPGLGLRLIYFSYDVKMKEKGDIPEGYSVSREKKERFSLILESASTNQTSMYLCASSLSREPQHFGDGTRLSIL.

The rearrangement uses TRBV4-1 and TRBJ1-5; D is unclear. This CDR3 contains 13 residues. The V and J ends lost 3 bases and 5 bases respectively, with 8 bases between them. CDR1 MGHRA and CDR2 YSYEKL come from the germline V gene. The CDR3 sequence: CASSQERDQPQHF. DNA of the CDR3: TGCGCCAGCAGCCAGGAGAGGGATCAGCCCCAGCATTTT.

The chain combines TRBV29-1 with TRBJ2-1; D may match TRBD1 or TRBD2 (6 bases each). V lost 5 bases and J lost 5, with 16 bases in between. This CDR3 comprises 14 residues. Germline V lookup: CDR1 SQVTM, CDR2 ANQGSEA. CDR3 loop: CSVPGAGRNNEQFF. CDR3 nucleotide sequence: TGCAGCGTTCCAGGGGCGGGGAGGAACAATGAGCAGTTCTTC.

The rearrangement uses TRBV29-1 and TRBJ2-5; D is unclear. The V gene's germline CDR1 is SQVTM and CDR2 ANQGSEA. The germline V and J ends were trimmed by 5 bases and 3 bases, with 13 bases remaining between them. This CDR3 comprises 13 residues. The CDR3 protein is CSVLRKNKETQYF. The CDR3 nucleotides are TGCAGCGTTCTAAGGAAGAATAAAGAGACCCAGTACTTC.

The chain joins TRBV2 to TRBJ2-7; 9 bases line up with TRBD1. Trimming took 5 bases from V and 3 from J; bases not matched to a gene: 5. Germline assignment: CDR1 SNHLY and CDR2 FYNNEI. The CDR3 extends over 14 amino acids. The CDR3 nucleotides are TGTGCCAGCAGTCGGGACAGGGCCCGCTACGAGCAGTACTTC. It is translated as CASSRDRARYEQYF.

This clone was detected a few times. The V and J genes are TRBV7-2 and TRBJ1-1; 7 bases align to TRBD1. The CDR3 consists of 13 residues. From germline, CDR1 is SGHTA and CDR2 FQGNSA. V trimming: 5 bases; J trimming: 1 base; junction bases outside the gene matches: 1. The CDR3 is CASSRDRNTEAFF. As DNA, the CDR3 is TGTGCCAGCAGCCGGGACAGGAACACTGAAGCTTTCTTT. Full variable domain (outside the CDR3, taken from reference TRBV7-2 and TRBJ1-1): GAGVSQSPSNKVTEKGKDVELRCDPISGHTALYWYRQSLGQGLEFLIYFQGNSAPDKSGLPSDRFSAERTGGSVSTLTIQRTQQEDSAVYLCASSRDRNTEAFFGQGTRLTVV.

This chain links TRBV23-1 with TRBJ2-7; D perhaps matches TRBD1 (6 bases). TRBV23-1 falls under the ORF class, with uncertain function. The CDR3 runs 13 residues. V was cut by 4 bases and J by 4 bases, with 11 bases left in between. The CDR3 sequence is CASSRQGRYEQYF. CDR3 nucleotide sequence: TGCGCCAGCAGTCGGCAGGGGCGGTACGAGCAGTACTTC.

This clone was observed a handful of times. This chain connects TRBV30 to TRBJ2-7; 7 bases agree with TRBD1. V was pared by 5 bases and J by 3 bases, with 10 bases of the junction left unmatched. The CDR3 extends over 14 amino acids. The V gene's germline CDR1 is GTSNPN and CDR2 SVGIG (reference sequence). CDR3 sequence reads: CAWCLLGQDYEQYF. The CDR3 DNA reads TGTGCCTGGTGCTTACTTGGACAGGACTACGAGCAGTACTTC.

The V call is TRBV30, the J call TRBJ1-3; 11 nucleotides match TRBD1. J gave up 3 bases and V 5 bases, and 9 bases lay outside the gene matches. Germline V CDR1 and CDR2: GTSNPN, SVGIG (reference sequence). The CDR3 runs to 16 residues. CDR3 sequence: CAWALRTGGNGNTIYF. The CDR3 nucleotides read TGTGCCTGGGCACTGAGGACAGGGGGCAATGGAAACACCATATATTTT.

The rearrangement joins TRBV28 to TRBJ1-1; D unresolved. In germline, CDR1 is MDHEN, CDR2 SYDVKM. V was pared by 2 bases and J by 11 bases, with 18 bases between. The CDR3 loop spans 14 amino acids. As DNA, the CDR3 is TGTGCCAGCAGTTTAGTCGCGCGGTCTCAGCAGGCTTTCTTT. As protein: CASSLVARSQQAFF.

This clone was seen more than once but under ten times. CDR3 nucleotide sequence: TGTGCCAGCAGTTGGGCGGGGGGGCTCGCAGATACGCAGTATTTT. Its protein is CASSWAGGLADTQYF. The gene calls are TRBV6-6 and TRBJ2-3, with 9 bases lining up with TRBD2. Germline V gene lookup returns CDR1 MNHNY and CDR2 SVGAGI (reference sequence). The CDR3 has 15 amino acids. Trimming removed 4 bases from V and 4 bases from J; junction bases left unmatched: 6.

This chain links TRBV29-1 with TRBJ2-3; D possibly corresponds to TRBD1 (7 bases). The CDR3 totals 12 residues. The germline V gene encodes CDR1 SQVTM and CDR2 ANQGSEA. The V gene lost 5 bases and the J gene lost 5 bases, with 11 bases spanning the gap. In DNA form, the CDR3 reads TGCAGCGTTCGACAGGGAGGAGATACGCAGTATTTT. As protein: CSVRQGGDTQYF.

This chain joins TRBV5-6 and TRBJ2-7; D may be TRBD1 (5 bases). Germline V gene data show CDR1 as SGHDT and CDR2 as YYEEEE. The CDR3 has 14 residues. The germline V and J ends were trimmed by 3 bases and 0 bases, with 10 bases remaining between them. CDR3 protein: CASSYRQSSYEQYF. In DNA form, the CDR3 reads TGTGCCAGCAGCTATCGACAGAGCTCCTACGAGCAGTACTTC.

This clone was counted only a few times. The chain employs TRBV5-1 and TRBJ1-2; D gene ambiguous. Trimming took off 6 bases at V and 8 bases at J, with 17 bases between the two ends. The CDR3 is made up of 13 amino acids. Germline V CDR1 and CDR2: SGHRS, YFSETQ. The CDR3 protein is CASTPDGNIGYTF. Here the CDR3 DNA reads TGCGCCAGCACCCCGGACGGCAACATCGGCTACACCTTC. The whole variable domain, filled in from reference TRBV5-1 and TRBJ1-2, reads KAGVTQTPRYLIKTRGQQVTLSCSPISGHRSVSWYQQTPGQGLQFLFEYFSETQRNKGNFPGRFSGRQFSNSRSEMNVSTLELGDSALYLCASTPDGNIGYTFGSGTRLTVV.

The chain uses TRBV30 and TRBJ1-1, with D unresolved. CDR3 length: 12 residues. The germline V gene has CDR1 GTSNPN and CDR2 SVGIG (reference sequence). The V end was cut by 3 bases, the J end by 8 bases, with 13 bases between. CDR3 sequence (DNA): TGTGCCTGGAGCCCTTACGGAACAGAAGCTTTCTTT. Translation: CAWSPYGTEAFF.

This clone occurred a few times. This CDR3 reads CASSLAGTPETQYF. The CDR3 nucleotides read TGTGCCAGCAGCTTAGCGGGGACCCCTGAGACCCAGTACTTC. The chain uses TRBV7-2 and TRBJ2-5; D could derive from TRBD1 or TRBD2 (5 bases each). The CDR3 covers 14 residues. Trimming stripped 0 bases from V and 5 bases from J, with 10 bases between. Per germline, CDR1 SGHTA and CDR2 FQGNSA.

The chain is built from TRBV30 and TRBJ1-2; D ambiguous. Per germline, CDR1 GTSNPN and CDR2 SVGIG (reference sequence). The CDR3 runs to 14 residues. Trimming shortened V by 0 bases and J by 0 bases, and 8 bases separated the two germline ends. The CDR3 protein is CAWSVTDANYGYTF. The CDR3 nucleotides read TGTGCCTGGAGTGTAACGGATGCTAACTATGGCTACACCTTC. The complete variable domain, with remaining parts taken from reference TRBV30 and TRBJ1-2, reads SQTIHQWPATLVQPVGSPLSLECTVEGTSNPNLYWYRQAAGRGLQLLFYSVGIGQISSEVPQNLSASRPQDRQFILSSKKLLLSDSGFYLCAWSVTDANYGYTFGSGTRLTVV.